The 3 T cell receptor beta chains presented below share a single source sample, sequenced in a study of Ad26.COV2.S vaccination and SARS-CoV-2 variants (dated by TCRdb to the early 2020s). The library was generated by the immunoSEQ multiplex PCR assay. Here the immuneACCESS table is served through TCRdb, limited to in-frame sequences with V and J called. Missing clones are a known gap in these copies; in checked studies unresolved V genes cover under half, and the rest lacks a known reason. This sample is represented by roughly 350,000 clones; about 89% of them were singletons. Around 5% of the sample is held by the ten biggest clonotypes. In the paper's terms, the treatment or condition label means: roughly 18 received Ad26.COV2.S at low or high dose, single or two shots; about five received placebo; per-sample allocation not given. Repertoires of vaccine and placebo recipients were sequenced from samples taken on day 63 after the first injection.

The material was peripheral blood, obtained in a trial of Ad26.COV2.S vaccine versus placebo. Every receptor here comes from a person aged 18-60 years who received the Ad26.COV2.S COVID-19 vaccine or a placebo.

The V gene is TRBV2, the J gene TRBJ2-5, with no clear D. The CDR3 is made up of 12 amino acids. The germline V gene has CDR1 SNHLY and CDR2 FYNNEI. V lost 3 bases to trimming and J lost 1 base, with 3 bases between them. The chain's CDR3 is CASSDGQETQYF. The CDR3 nucleotides are TGTGCCAGCAGTGACGGCCAAGAGACCCAGTACTTC. The variable domain in full, with the rest retrieved from reference TRBV2 and TRBJ2-5, is EPEVTQTPSHQVTQMGQEVILRCVPISNHLYFYWYRQILGQKVEFLVSFYNNEISEKSEIFDDQFSVERPDGSNFTLKIRSTKLEDSAMYFCASSDGQETQYFGPGTRLLVL.

The rearrangement links TRBV27 to TRBJ2-7; D is undetermined. Germline V lookup: CDR1 MNHEY, CDR2 SMNVEV (reference sequence). Trimming left V 2 bases short and J 3 bases short, with 8 bases between. This CDR3 has 13 amino acids. CDR3 region: CASSLARGYEQYF. CDR3 DNA: TGTGCCAGCAGTTTAGCTCGCGGCTACGAGCAGTACTTC.

This chain uses TRBV11-1 with TRBJ2-7; 8 bases are a match to TRBD2. The V segment lost 3 bases and the J segment 2 bases; nucleotides outside the gene matches: 3. This CDR3 contains 14 residues. Germline V gene data show CDR1 as SGHAT and CDR2 as FQDESV (reference sequence). CDR3 DNA sequence: TGTGCCAGCAGCTTCCAGCGGGGGACCTACGAGCAGTACTTC. It translates to CASSFQRGTYEQYF. The variable domain in full, with the rest retrieved from reference TRBV11-1 and TRBJ2-7, is EAEVAQSPRYKITEKSQAVAFWCDPISGHATLYWYRQILGQGPELLVQFQDESVVDDSQLPKDRFSAERLKGVDSTLKIQPAELGDSAMYLCASSFQRGTYEQYFGPGTRLTVT.